This TCR beta chain was recovered during a study of cytomegalovirus exposure and HLA in healthy donors. This clone was seen a handful of times. This CDR3 comprises 15 residues. The V and J ends lost 4 bases and 3 bases, in that order; junction bases with no gene match: 5. Germline CDR1 SQVTM, CDR2 ANQGSEA. Primers included in the PCR were 60 Vbeta and 13 Jbeta primers. Profiling relied on immunoSEQ multiplex PCR, and the TCRdb table lists in-frame clones only, not all of them. The table includes under 200,000 clones, around 82% detected once. This receptor was taken from a man aged 45 to 65 in good health and CMV-seropositive. Source material: PBMCs. The V call is TRBV29-1, the J call TRBJ2-1, with 11 nucleotides matching TRBD2. CDR3: CSVGLGTSGYNEQFF. The CDR3, as DNA: TGCAGCGTTGGTCTCGGGACTAGCGGCTACAATGAGCAGTTCTTC.